This T cell receptor beta chain was observed in a study of T cell changes during pregnancy in multiple sclerosis. Repertoires were generated with immunoSEQ multiplex PCR, while TCRdb's copy carries only in-frame clones and drops some. The sample has 100,000 or so clones, roughly 94% seen once. The V gene lost 5 bases and the J gene lost 6 bases, with 17 bases spanning the gap. The germline gives CDR1 SNHLY, CDR2 FYNNEI. This CDR3 has 14 amino acids. The chain employs TRBV2 and TRBJ2-7; the D gene is possibly TRBD2 (6 bases). The material was peripheral blood, obtained after pregnancy. The clonotype originates from a female donor in good health, enrolled as a control in a pregnancy study. CDR3 protein: CASSISWDFGEQYF. CDR3 sequence (DNA): TGTGCCAGCAGTATAAGCTGGGACTTCGGCGAGCAGTACTTC.